The rows below give T cell receptor beta chains drawn from one sample of a study of blood T cells in healthy people across ages. TCRdb processed the 5' RACE reads anew with MiXCR; each CDR3 protein has one entry. The table includes 950,000 to 1,200,000 distinct CDR3 sequences, roughly two fifths detected once. Material: blood. Source of these receptors: a man aged 18 to 30 in good health. CDR3s include the opening cysteine and the closing phenylalanine or tryptophan. A D gene is named only where the DNA matches it firmly. The listing skips clone size in some rows; elsewhere it reads once, few, many or a size class.

>TRBJ2-3|TRBD2|TRBV5-4|-
CASSTGREGTDTQYF
>TRBJ2-2|-|TRBV6-2/TRBV6-3|few
CASRAVANTGELFF
>TRBJ1-5|-|TRBV6-6|-
CASRYRQGGNQPQHF
>TRBJ2-1|-|TRBV27|-
CASSFTGRSSYNEQFF
>TRBJ1-1|-|TRBV3-1|-
CASSREAEMNTEAFF
>TRBJ2-4|TRBD1|TRBV11-1|few
CASRGRRQGKNIQYF
>TRBJ2-3|-|TRBV18|few
CASSLGSRGDTQYF
>TRBJ2-7|-|TRBV7-6|-
CAGSLEAQASYEQYF
>TRBJ1-2|TRBD1|TRBV29-1|-
CSVPDRVGGYTF
>TRBJ2-3|TRBD2|TRBV10-3|-
CTISGFLAGATDTQYF
>TRBJ1-2|TRBD1|TRBV2|few
CASRIGTGKGHTF
>TRBJ1-5|-|TRBV12-3/TRBV12-4|-
CASSLDGAQDQPQHF
>TRBJ2-1|-|TRBV24-1|once
CATSDRPEGQFF
>TRBJ2-1|TRBD2|TRBV7-3|-
CAGSLGRGRDNEQFF
>TRBJ2-1|TRBD2|TRBV20-1|-
CSARDQVAGHNEQFF
>-|-|TRBV21-1|few
CASSKVSPPPGTQYF
>-|-|TRBV20-1|-
CSASPRASQETQFF
>TRBJ2-5|-|TRBV7-7|-
CASSLDPGRERYF
>TRBJ2-5|-|TRBV4-2|few
CASSQGGGQETQYF
>TRBJ1-5|-|TRBV20-1|-
CSASFVSNQPQHF
>TRBJ2-1|-|TRBV3-1|-
CASSPGGDVYNEQFF
>TRBJ2-1|-|TRBV5-6|many
CASSLEGGVYNEQFF
>TRBJ2-1|TRBD2|TRBV9|-
CASSVMSGGGALNEQFF
>TRBJ2-3|TRBD2|TRBV12-3/TRBV12-4|few
CASSVSGGADTQYF
>TRBJ2-3|-|TRBV29-1|many
CSVRPSVDTQYF
>TRBJ1-1|-|TRBV3-1|-
CASSQNEVAEAFF
>TRBJ1-2|-|TRBV20-1|-
CSASSRATLPYGYTF
>TRBJ1-1|-|TRBV6-1|-
CASSGQADTEAFF
>TRBJ2-5|-|TRBV7-7|-
CASSFGGRRETQYF
>TRBJ1-2|TRBD1|TRBV5-1|-
CASSLTGTGGRDGYTF
>TRBJ2-1|TRBD2|TRBV7-8|-
CASSLKRGGLVYEQFF
>TRBJ2-1|-|TRBV5-6|-
CASSLLYSYNEQFF
>TRBJ1-4|-|TRBV6-6|-
CATRGFSNEKLFF
>TRBJ1-1|TRBD1|TRBV4-3|-
CASSQGTGEAFF
>TRBJ1-1|TRBD1|TRBV7-8|-
CASSLLQGRITEAFF
>TRBJ2-3|-|TRBV10-3|many
CAISESGTDTQYF
>TRBJ2-1|-|TRBV5-1|-
CASSLLSGGKEQFF
>TRBJ2-7|-|TRBV20-1|-
CSARDRRQPYEQYF
>TRBJ2-3|TRBD1|TRBV12-3/TRBV12-4|-
CASTLGGVGTDVQYF
>TRBJ2-1|TRBD1|TRBV27|-
CASSPSRQGSSYNEQFF
>TRBJ1-2|-|TRBV20-1|few
CSAPAGVSGYTF
>TRBJ1-5|TRBD1|TRBV6-2/TRBV6-3|few
CASSLQPGQGLKAANQPQHF
>TRBJ1-4|TRBD1|TRBV12-3/TRBV12-4|few
CASSFGGTGGEKLFF
>TRBJ2-3|-|TRBV3-1|-
CAGSQVLTDTQYF
>TRBJ1-1|-|TRBV15|-
CATSRDGSYTEAFF
>TRBJ1-1|-|TRBV4-2|-
CASSVRGEAFF
>TRBJ2-3|TRBD2|TRBV29-1|few
CSGGLAGGLADTQYF
>TRBJ2-2|-|TRBV6-8|-
CASSRGPTTAGELFF
>TRBJ2-7|TRBD1|TRBV20-1|-
CSATKGAQTYEQYF
>TRBJ2-1|TRBD2|TRBV18|-
CASSPRLAGGFSYNEQFF
>TRBJ1-1|-|TRBV24-1|-
CATSGPVAFF
>TRBJ1-6|-|TRBV7-9|-
CASSLGGSYNSLLHF
>TRBJ2-7|TRBD2|TRBV14|-
CASSGGENEQYF
>TRBJ2-5|-|TRBV5-6|-
CASSLGRDQYF
>TRBJ1-1|TRBD1|TRBV10-3|-
CAIRGTAANTEAFF
>TRBJ2-3|TRBD1|TRBV4-1|few
CASSQSGGRSTDTQYF
>TRBJ2-5|-|TRBV5-5|-
CASSSLNQETQYF
>TRBJ2-7|-|TRBV5-5|few
CASTLTGSRIDEQYF
>TRBJ1-2|TRBD1|TRBV20-1|-
CSARKQGVINYGYTF